Presented here are 30 T cell receptor beta chains from one specimen sequenced in a study of T cell changes during pregnancy in multiple sclerosis. Method: immunoSEQ multiplex PCR; TCRdb's copy keeps in-frame clones and lacks some. The sample holds 65,000 to 80,000 clones, just under 95% seen once. This specimen consisted of peripheral blood, obtained in the first trimester of pregnancy. Receptors originate from a female donor with multiple sclerosis, enrolled in a pregnancy study.

This clone was seen a single time. This rearrangement joins TRBV9 to TRBJ1-1; 8 positions match TRBD1. V was clipped by 0 bases and J by 2 bases; unmatched bases: 6. The CDR3 is made up of 16 amino acids. Germline V gene sequence: CDR1 SGDLS, CDR2 YYNGEE. CDR3 in DNA: TGTGCCAGCAGCGTAGTAGGAGACAGGGGTAACACTGAAGCTTTCTTT. Residues: CASSVVGDRGNTEAFF.

The V and J genes are TRBV7-9 and TRBJ2-1; 11 bases fit TRBD2. V shed 6 bases, J shed 9 bases, and the junction held 10 bases outside the gene matches. The germline V gene has CDR1 SEHNR and CDR2 FQNEAQ (reference sequence). CDR3 length: 15 residues. The CDR3 DNA reads as TGTGCCAGCAGTTATACTAGCGGGAGTTTGGTTGAGCAGTTCTTC. Translated: CASSYTSGSLVEQFF.

The chain uses TRBV29-1 and TRBJ1-1; the match to TRBD1 covers 12 bases. V was pared by 4 bases and J by 8 bases, with 2 bases of the junction left unmatched. Per germline, CDR1 SQVTM and CDR2 ANQGSEA. This CDR3 has 12 residues. CDR3 in amino acids: CSVGDRGREAFF. Here the CDR3 DNA reads TGCAGCGTTGGGGACAGGGGGCGGGAAGCTTTCTTT.

CDR3 sequence (DNA): TGCGCCAGCAGCCCGGTTAGGTCGGAGACCTACGAGCAGTACTTC. Its protein product is CASSPVRSETYEQYF. The V and J genes are TRBV4-1 and TRBJ2-7; no clear D gene. V dropped 4 bases and J dropped 2 bases, with 15 bases sitting between them. The germline V gene encodes CDR1 MGHRA and CDR2 YSYEKL. The CDR3 totals 15 residues.

The genes are TRBV29-1 and TRBJ2-7; a weak D match, TRBD1 (6 bases). The germline gives CDR1 SQVTM, CDR2 ANQGSEA. The CDR3 totals 11 residues. V dropped 6 bases and J dropped 1 base, with 7 bases sitting between them. The CDR3 reads CSVGTSYEQYF. CDR3 sequence (DNA): TGCAGCGTAGGGACATCCTACGAGCAGTACTTC.

The chain links TRBV7-3 to TRBJ2-3; TRBD1 is a possible D gene (6 bases). Trimming removed 4 bases from V and 5 bases from J, with 7 bases in between. This CDR3 has 12 amino acids. Germline V gene data show CDR1 as SGHTA and CDR2 as FQGTGA. CDR3 amino acids: CASSSDRDTQYF. Written as DNA, the CDR3 is TGTGCCAGCAGCTCGGACAGAGATACGCAGTATTTT. Full variable domain (missing parts from reference TRBV7-3 and TRBJ2-3): GAGVSQTPSNKVTEKGKYVELRCDPISGHTALYWYRQSLGQGPEFLIYFQGTGAADDSGLPNDRFFAVRPEGSVSTLKIQRTERGDSAVYLCASSSDRDTQYFGPGTRLTVL.

This chain links TRBV30 with TRBJ2-2, with 8 bases identical to TRBD2. CDR3 length: 17 amino acids. The germline V gene encodes CDR1 GTSNPN and CDR2 SVGIG (reference sequence). V shed 7 bases and J 0 bases; nucleotides not matched to a gene: 13. CDR3 DNA sequence: TGTGCCTCACCCCCCTCGGCGGGAGGAGCGAACACCGGGGAGCTGTTTTTT. Encoded protein: CASPPSAGGANTGELFF.

This chain links TRBV29-1 with TRBJ1-1; 7 bases are shared with TRBD1. The CDR3 loop spans 13 amino acids. Looked up from germline, CDR1 is SQVTM and CDR2 is ANQGSEA. CDR3: CSAGTALNTEAFF. The DNA of the CDR3 is TGCAGTGCTGGGACAGCTTTGAACACTGAAGCTTTCTTT.

The chain combines TRBV5-1 with TRBJ2-1, with 10 bases aligning to TRBD2. The CDR3 totals 17 residues. Trimming removed 3 bases from V and 1 base from J; junction bases left unmatched: 7. CDR1 is SGHRS and CDR2 is YFSETQ in the germline V gene. CDR3 nucleotide sequence: TGCGCCAGCAGCTCCCGACCGACTAGCGGGTCCTACAATGAGCAGTTCTTC. Protein product: CASSSRPTSGSYNEQFF.

This chain links TRBV5-4 with TRBJ2-3; tentative D call: TRBD1 (7 bases). Trimming took 2 bases from V and 7 from J, leaving 17 bases between them. The CDR3 runs 15 residues. In germline, CDR1 is SGHNT, CDR2 YYREEE (reference sequence). In nucleotides, the CDR3 is TGTGCCAGCAGCTTAGACAGGGCGCGGGGTAATACGCAGTATTTT. Protein sequence: CASSLDRARGNTQYF.

V gene TRBV9 combines with J gene TRBJ1-2, with D possibly being TRBD1 (6 bases). The CDR3 consists of 14 residues. Per the germline V gene, CDR1 is SGDLS and CDR2 is YYNGEE. V dropped 4 bases and J dropped 4 bases, with 14 bases sitting between them. For the CDR3, the DNA is TGTGCCAGCAGCCCCGGACAGTCTTTCTATGGCTACACCTTC. Translation gives CASSPGQSFYGYTF.

The chain couples TRBV5-4 to TRBJ2-1; 9 bases agree with TRBD2. Germline V gene data show CDR1 as SGHNT and CDR2 as YYREEE (reference sequence). The CDR3 is 16 amino acids. Losses at the gene ends were 0 bases for V and 1 base for J; bases not matched to a gene: 2. This chain's CDR3 is CASSLGSGRSYNEQFF. The DNA of the CDR3 is TGTGCCAGCAGCTTGGGGAGCGGGAGGTCCTACAATGAGCAGTTCTTC.

The chain combines TRBV18 with TRBJ2-7, with TRBD1 identical over 10 bases. The CDR3 spans 13 residues. The germline CDR1 and CDR2 sequences are KGHSH and LQKENI. With 4 bases clipped from V and 3 bases from J, the junction kept 0 bases outside the gene matches. This CDR3 reads CASSRTGGYEQYF. CDR3 in DNA: TGTGCCAGCTCACGGACAGGGGGCTACGAGCAGTACTTC.

V gene TRBV2 combines with J gene TRBJ1-4, with D maybe TRBD1 (5 bases). Germline V gives CDR1 SNHLY, CDR2 FYNNEI. V lost 6 bases and J 3 bases, leaving 17 bases between the germline ends. This CDR3 has 16 residues. CDR3 sequence: CASRYIPGLANEKLFF. CDR3 DNA: TGTGCCAGCAGATATATCCCAGGGTTAGCTAATGAAAAACTGTTTTTT.

The V call is TRBV5-4, the J call TRBJ2-1; TRBD2 aligns across 9 bases. Per the germline V gene, CDR1 is SGHNT and CDR2 is YYREEE (reference sequence). The ends lost 0 bases at V and 4 bases at J; junction bases unmatched: 5. CDR3 length: 16 residues. CDR3 sequence: CASSLAKRGAYNEQFF. The CDR3 DNA reads as TGTGCCAGCAGCTTGGCCAAGCGGGGGGCGTACAATGAGCAGTTCTTC.

This clone was seen just once. The chain links TRBV29-1 to TRBJ1-1; 7 positions agree with TRBD1. This CDR3 spans 12 amino acids. V lost 6 bases and J lost 2; bases outside the gene matches: 3. The germline V gene encodes CDR1 SQVTM and CDR2 ANQGSEA. The CDR3 spells CSVRDSNTEAFF. The CDR3 DNA reads as TGCAGCGTCCGGGACAGCAACACTGAAGCTTTCTTT.

The V gene is TRBV6-7, the J gene TRBJ1-1; weak D call: TRBD1 (6 bases). TRBV6-7 is designated an ORF whose function remains uncertain. This CDR3 has 14 residues. Deletions cut 7 bases from V and 4 bases from J, with 16 bases between. CDR3 in amino acids: CASNRPPGATEAFF. CDR3 nucleotides: TGTGCCAGCAACCGCCCGCCAGGGGCCACTGAAGCTTTCTTT.

The chain links TRBV5-1 to TRBJ1-1; 8 bases map to TRBD1. The CDR3 loop spans 13 amino acids. V gave up 4 bases and J gave up 3 bases; unmatched junction bases: 2. Germline values: CDR1 SGHRS, CDR2 YFSETQ. DNA for the CDR3: TGCGCCAGCAGCCCGACAGGGGACACTGAAGCTTTCTTT. Its translation is CASSPTGDTEAFF.

The chain uses TRBV5-4 and TRBJ2-2, with D possibly being TRBD1 (5 bases). CDR1 is SGHNT, CDR2 YYREEE, per germline (reference sequence). The CDR3 covers 15 residues. V lost 1 base to trimming and J lost 6 bases, with 13 bases between them. CDR3 region: CASSLPGSIPGELFF. The CDR3, as DNA: TGTGCCAGCAGCTTGCCAGGGTCGATCCCCGGGGAGCTGTTTTTT.

The chain joins TRBV2 to TRBJ1-1, with 8 positions matching TRBD1. V gave up 6 bases and J gave up 1 base; unmatched junction bases: 7. Germline V gives CDR1 SNHLY, CDR2 FYNNEI. The CDR3 covers 15 residues. The DNA of the CDR3 is TGTGCCAGCAGAGACTCTGACAGGGGGAACACTGAAGCTTTCTTT. Amino acids: CASRDSDRGNTEAFF. Supplemented by reference TRBV2 and TRBJ1-1, the full variable domain reads EPEVTQTPSHQVTQMGQEVILRCVPISNHLYFYWYRQILGQKVEFLVSFYNNEISEKSEIFDDQFSVERPDGSNFTLKIRSTKLEDSAMYFCASRDSDRGNTEAFFGQGTRLTVV.

The gene calls are TRBV19 and TRBJ1-1, with D perhaps matching TRBD1 (6 bases). The CDR3 is 14 residues long. Germline V gives CDR1 LNHDA, CDR2 SQIVND (reference sequence). The ends were cut back, 6 bases at V and 4 bases at J, with 15 bases in the middle. The CDR3 DNA is TGTGCCAGTAGGACCCCGGGACAACCCACTGAAGCTTTCTTT. Translated: CASRTPGQPTEAFF.

The V gene is TRBV18, the J gene TRBJ2-1; D unresolved. V lost 3 bases, J lost 10 bases, and 10 bases lay in between. The CDR3 is 12 amino acids. In germline, CDR1 is KGHSH, CDR2 LQKENI. CDR3 protein: CASSPQTWEQFF. CDR3 coding DNA: TGTGCCAGCTCACCGCAGACTTGGGAGCAGTTCTTC.

J is TRBJ1-2 and V is TRBV19; D might be TRBD1 (6 bases). This CDR3 region has 14 residues. Germline V lookup: CDR1 LNHDA, CDR2 SQIVND (reference sequence). V shed 4 bases and J shed 4 bases, with 13 bases lying between them. The CDR3, as DNA: TGTGCCAGTAGTAGGCAGGGGAGCTCCTATGGCTACACCTTC. Amino acids: CASSRQGSSYGYTF.

The chain recombines TRBV19 with TRBJ1-6, with a weak D call TRBD1 (6 bases). This CDR3 is built from 17 residues. Germline loops: CDR1 LNHDA, CDR2 SQIVND (reference sequence). V was trimmed by 6 bases and J by 3 bases, leaving 18 bases between them. As DNA, the CDR3 is TGTGCCAGTAGCAGCGGGACAACGAGATACTATAATTCACCCCTCCACTTT. This translates into CASSSGTTRYYNSPLHF.

The J gene is TRBJ1-2, the V gene TRBV15; D remains ambiguous. The CDR3 has 15 amino acids. The V gene's germline CDR1 is LNHNV and CDR2 YYDKDF (reference sequence). With 0 bases removed from V and 8 bases from J, the gap between germline ends came to 16 bases. The CDR3 nucleotides are TGTGCCACCAGCAGAGATAGATCCCCTACCCACGGCTACACCTTC. Translation gives CATSRDRSPTHGYTF.

The chain joins TRBV28 to TRBJ1-5; tentatively, D is TRBD1 (5 bases). The CDR3 contains 14 residues. The V gene lost 6 bases and the J gene lost 0 bases, with 9 bases spanning the gap. CDR1 is MDHEN, CDR2 SYDVKM, per germline. The CDR3 coding sequence is TGTGCCAGCAGACCCGGACATAGCAATCAGCCCCAGCATTTT. This translates into CASRPGHSNQPQHF.

This clone was counted a single time. The gene calls are TRBV5-5 and TRBJ2-7; D ambiguous. Deletions cut 6 bases from V and 0 bases from J, with 16 bases between. The CDR3 spans 15 residues. CDR1 and CDR2 from the germline V gene are SGHKS and YYEKEE (reference sequence). CDR3 residues: CASTTRSESSYEQYF. The CDR3 DNA is TGTGCCAGCACAACCCGCTCAGAAAGCTCCTACGAGCAGTACTTC.

V and J are TRBV4-1 and TRBJ2-3; possibly TRBD2 for D (6 bases). Trimming removed 4 bases from V and 5 bases from J, with 10 bases in between. This CDR3 has 13 residues. Germline loops: CDR1 MGHRA, CDR2 YSYEKL. The CDR3 region is CASSRDGGDTQYF. CDR3 nucleotides: TGCGCCAGCAGCCGCGACGGGGGAGATACGCAGTATTTT.

The rearrangement uses TRBV9 and TRBJ1-3, with D perhaps TRBD1 (5 bases). The CDR3 spans 14 residues. Germline V gene lookup returns CDR1 SGDLS and CDR2 YYNGEE. V lost 1 base, J lost 0 bases, and 5 bases lay in between. The CDR3 DNA follows: TGTGCCAGCAGCGTACAGGGCTCTGGAAACACCATATATTTT. Amino acid sequence: CASSVQGSGNTIYF.

This clone was observed a handful of times. V is TRBV6-4 and J is TRBJ2-2; no clear D gene. Trimming removed 5 bases from V and 4 bases from J, with 8 bases in between. CDR3 size: 13 residues. The germline V gene encodes CDR1 MRHNA and CDR2 SNTAGT. CDR3 amino acids: CASSLGPTGELFF. For the CDR3, the DNA is TGTGCCAGCAGTCTTGGGCCCACCGGGGAGCTGTTTTTT.